This entry concerns a single TCR beta chain. Its antigen is still unknown. This entry belongs to a study of T cell responses to AZD1222 COVID-19 vaccine. Trimming cost V 6 bases and J 5 bases, with 12 bases left between them. Germline V lookup: CDR1 SGHNT, CDR2 YYREEE (reference sequence). The CDR3 contains 13 residues. The method was immunoSEQ multiplex PCR; TCRdb's version includes in-frame clones alone and lacks a portion of them. The repertoire includes roughly 190,000 clones, approximately 91% of them detected once, and nearly 1% sits in the top ten. Findings of the study overall: No day 14 peak samples; only post-peak repertoires were characterized. White British people made up most donors, females outnumbered males, and clonal diversity was possibly underestimated.

The input for sequencing was peripheral blood, taken on day 0 of AZD1222 vaccination. The TCR comes from an adult in good health. This chain connects TRBV5-4 to TRBJ1-5; no clear D gene. The chain's CDR3 is CASTMDGYQPQHF. The CDR3, as DNA: TGTGCCAGCACGATGGACGGTTATCAGCCCCAGCATTTT. Supplemented by reference TRBV5-4 and TRBJ1-5, the full variable domain reads ETGVTQSPTHLIKTRGQQVTLRCSSQSGHNTVSWYQQALGQGPQFIFQYYREEENGRGNFPPRFSGLQFPNYSSELNVNALELDDSALYLCASTMDGYQPQHFGDGTRLSIL.